Included here is one T cell receptor beta chain sequence, with context. The sample originates from a study of patients and donors after allogeneic stem cell transplantation. One entry per CDR3 protein results from TCRdb running MiXCR on the RT-PCR reads. Of approximately 170,000 distinct CDR3 sequences listed, about 30% are singletons. The CDR3 sequence is 15 residues long. Per the germline V gene, CDR1 is SGHTA and CDR2 is FQGNSA. V gave up 5 bases and J gave up 3 bases; unmatched junction bases: 7. The rearrangement joins TRBV7-2 to TRBJ1-5; 7 bases line up with TRBD1. Sequenced input: blood, either unsorted or a sorted T cell fraction (not recorded which). The TCR originated in a human donor who was either an allogeneic HSCT recipient or a stem cell or donor lymphocyte infusion donor (not recorded which). It is not recorded whose cells these are; they may come from a transplant donor. In nucleotides, the CDR3 is TGTGCCAGCAGCGGCCAAGGGGGCGTCAATCAGCCCCAGCATTTT. It specifies CASSGQGGVNQPQHF.